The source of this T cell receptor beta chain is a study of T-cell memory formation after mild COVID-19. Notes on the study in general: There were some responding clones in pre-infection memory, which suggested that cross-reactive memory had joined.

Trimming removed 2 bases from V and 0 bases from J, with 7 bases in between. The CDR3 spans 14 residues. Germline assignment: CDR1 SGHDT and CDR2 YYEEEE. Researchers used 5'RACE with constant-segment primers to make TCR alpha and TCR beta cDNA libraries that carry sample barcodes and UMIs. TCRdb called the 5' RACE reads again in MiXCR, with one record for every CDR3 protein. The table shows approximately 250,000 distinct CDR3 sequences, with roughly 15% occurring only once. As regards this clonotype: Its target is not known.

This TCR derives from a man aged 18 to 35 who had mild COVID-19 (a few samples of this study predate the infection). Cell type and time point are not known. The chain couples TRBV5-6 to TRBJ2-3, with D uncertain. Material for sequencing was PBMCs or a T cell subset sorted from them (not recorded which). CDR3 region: CASSLLPSTDTQYF. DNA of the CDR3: TGTGCCAGCAGCTTACTACCGAGCACAGATACGCAGTATTTT.